The following is a T cell receptor (beta chain) sequence with its context. What antigen it recognizes has not been identified. No per-base quality is available; no much larger clone lies one base away. RNA was extracted using the RNeasy kit, and about 0.5 to 1 microgram was reverse transcribed with random hexamers. The immunoSEQ multiplex PCR assay, covering 54 Vbeta and 13 Jbeta segments, was used to amplify TCR beta CDR3 regions. PCR amplification bias was corrected using a synthetic template baseline for primer optimization and computational correction. The authors' analysis ran thus. Only productive sequences were kept, with reads annotated to V, D and J genes according to IMGT and analyzed in immunoSEQ Analyzer. Clonality was computed as one minus Shannon entropy normalized by log2 of the number of productive unique sequences. Public and private clones were assessed among the 100 most prevalent clones of each patient and control. A clone was defined as Susac-specific if it was absent from the healthy and MS cohorts, from over a thousand published viral clones and from other ImmuneACCESS disease sequences. TCRdb handled the public reads itself, with Q25 trimming in fastp and clone calling in MiXCR, and kept productive beta chains. Rows matching on CDR3 protein sequence are summarized as one entry with the most common DNA and genes. These V and J calls rely on TCRdb rather than the paper's analysis. Present in this sample are some 300,000 distinct CDR3 sequences, roughly 84% of which were seen just once. The leading ten clones occupy over 0.09% of the sample.

The record originates from a study of CD8 T cells in Susac syndrome (dated by TCRdb to the late 2010s). As for the study more broadly: Whether CD8+ T cell activation and differentiation in Susac syndrome was antigen driven was tested using repertoire sequencing. The study compared CD8+ T cell repertoire clonality among about a dozen healthy donors, roughly 14 Susac syndrome patients and some 16 multiple sclerosis patients. The paper's findings and limits, for the study overall: The study acknowledged that relatively few individuals were included in the TCR sequencing and HLA analysis.

Trimming costs V 0 bases and J 2 bases, and their ends lie 13 bases apart. For CDR1 and CDR2, the germline V gene lists SGHDN and FVKESK. From the cysteine up to the phenylalanine, the CDR3 has a length of 16 residues. Only the CDR3 region is kept as DNA, spanning 48 bases read in frame from base 1. High-throughput TCR beta sequencing profiled peripheral blood CD8+ and CD4+ T cells from healthy donors, Susac syndrome patients and multiple sclerosis patients. The multiple sclerosis controls were treatment-naive patients who had stable or active relapsing-remitting disease and met the revised McDonald criteria. Bulk CD8+ and CD4+ T cells were purified magnetically by negative isolation, whereas CD8+ TEMRA cells were enriched by FACS. Blood was collected in EDTA tubes and processed within 24 hours, with PBMCs isolated through density gradient centrifugation. PBMCs intended for TCR sequencing were cryopreserved in liquid nitrogen and were subsequently thawed in a 37 degrees C water bath. A purity of at least 90% was achieved for sorted or isolated CD4+, CD8+ and CD8+ TEMRA cells.

The TCR originated in a human donor with multiple sclerosis. This sequence uses TRBV14 and TRBJ2-5; the D gene cannot be named for sure. Sequences were obtained from CD8+ T cells from PBMCs. CDR3 sequence: CASSQDYGISQETQYF. The sequence in DNA is TGTGCCAGCAGCCAAGATTACGGAATATCACAAGAGACCCAGTACTTC. With all but the CDR3 taken from the reference TRBV14 and TRBJ2-5 genes, the full variable domain is: EAGVTQFPSHSVIEKGQTVTLRCDPISGHDNLYWYRRVMGKEIKFLLHFVKESKQDESGMPNNRFLAERTGGTYSTLKVQPAELEDSGVYFCASSQDYGISQETQYFGPGTRLLVL.